The 22 T cell receptor beta chains below come from one sample, sequenced in a study of shared clonotypes between healthy human individuals (dated by TCRdb to about 2020). CD8 naive samples were obtained by positive selection for CCR7 among CD45RO-negative cells, yielding a CD45RA+CCR7+ population from which TemRA cells were excluded. The library came from the immunoSEQ multiplex PCR assay. The immuneACCESS repertoire file appears here via TCRdb, limited to in-frame rearrangements. These files lack a portion of the clones; in checked studies, under half of the deficit traces to unresolved V genes, and the cause of the others is not known. The sample has 550,000 to 650,000 clones on record, 95% to 96% of them singletons. The leading ten clones occupy about 0.12% of the sample. Sequencing used naive CD8+ T cells sorted from blood. In light of the paper, this sample's cell subset or site label describes: CD45RA+CCR7+. The origin of the receptors is a woman aged 25 to 39 in good health.

This chain joins TRBV7-9 and TRBJ2-1; 7 bases are shared with TRBD2. CDR1 and CDR2 (germline): SEHNR, FQNEAQ (reference sequence). The CDR3 is made up of 17 amino acids. J was trimmed by 2 bases and V by 8 bases; bases with no gene match: 15. The CDR3 reads CASETRAASGTYNEQFF. As DNA, the CDR3 is TGTGCCAGCGAAACCAGGGCGGCTAGCGGAACCTACAATGAGCAGTTCTTC.

The chain joins TRBV7-6 to TRBJ2-3; TRBD2 aligns across 10 bases. V shed 5 bases and J 3 bases; nucleotides not matched to a gene: 5. Per the germline V gene, CDR1 is SGHVS and CDR2 is FNYEAQ. There are 15 residues in the CDR3. Here the CDR3 DNA reads TGTGCCAGCAGCGCCGGACTAGCGGTAACAGATACGCAGTATTTT. Translated, it gives CASSAGLAVTDTQYF.

The rearrangement links TRBV6-5 to TRBJ2-1; D perhaps matches TRBD2 (5 bases). The germline CDR1 and CDR2 sequences are MNHEY and SVGAGI. V gave up 6 bases and J gave up 6 bases, with 9 bases separating them. The CDR3 runs 12 residues. CDR3 bases: TGTGCCAGCAGCAAACTAGGCAATGAGCAGTTCTTC. Its protein product is CASSKLGNEQFF.

This sequence joins TRBV5-6 and TRBJ2-2, with 9 bases aligning to TRBD1. The CDR3 has 16 amino acids. Losses at the gene ends were 7 bases for V and 3 bases for J; bases not matched to a gene: 10. The germline CDR1 and CDR2 sequences are SGHDT and YYEEEE. DNA of the CDR3: TGTGCCAGCGCCCGGACAGGGGCCCTCGACACCGGGGAGCTGTTTTTT. Amino acid sequence: CASARTGALDTGELFF.

The chain combines TRBV11-2 with TRBJ2-2; D not certain. The V gene's germline CDR1 is SGHAT and CDR2 FQNNGV. This CDR3 has 14 amino acids. V was cut by 2 bases and J by 0 bases, with 4 bases left in between. CDR3 sequence (DNA): TGTGCCAGCAGCTTAATGCCGAACACCGGGGAGCTGTTTTTT. This translates into CASSLMPNTGELFF.

The chain joins TRBV7-9 to TRBJ2-3; 8 positions agree with TRBD2. V shed 7 bases and J 4 bases; nucleotides not matched to a gene: 4. The CDR3 spans 13 residues. From germline, CDR1 is SEHNR and CDR2 FQNEAQ (reference sequence). CDR3 nucleotide sequence: TGTGCCAGCACCGCGGGAGGCCCAGATACGCAGTATTTT. Translating it yields CASTAGGPDTQYF.

The rearrangement joins TRBV5-1 to TRBJ2-7, with D perhaps matching TRBD2 (7 bases). From germline, CDR1 is SGHRS and CDR2 YFSETQ. V was trimmed by 5 bases and J by 6 bases, leaving 15 bases between them. This CDR3 has 13 amino acids. The CDR3 protein is CASSRSGGGEQYF. The CDR3 DNA reads as TGCGCCAGCAGTCGATCGGGGGGCGGCGAGCAGTACTTC.

To note about this clone: This specimen includes other DNA sequences encoding the same CDR3. The chain carries TRBV28 and TRBJ1-1; D remains ambiguous. This CDR3 is built from 12 residues. Trimming left V 2 bases short and J 5 bases short, with 6 bases between. Germline assignment: CDR1 MDHEN and CDR2 SYDVKM. CDR3 region: CASSLGLTEAFF. CDR3 coding DNA: TGTGCCAGCAGTTTAGGGCTTACTGAAGCTTTCTTT.

CDR3 sequence: CASSTPTSGRPGTGELFF. The CDR3 nucleotides are TGTGCCAGCAGCACCCCGACTAGCGGGAGGCCCGGAACCGGGGAGCTGTTTTTT. V is TRBV9 and J is TRBJ2-2; 13 bases are shared with TRBD2. V lost 4 bases to trimming and J lost 5 bases; unmatched junction nucleotides: 11. Germline V gene lookup returns CDR1 SGDLS and CDR2 YYNGEE. This CDR3 region has 18 residues.

The chain uses TRBV9 and TRBJ1-5, with TRBD1 matching over 9 bases. This CDR3 has 14 residues. CDR1 and CDR2 (germline): SGDLS, YYNGEE. Trimming removed 6 bases from V and 3 bases from J; junction bases left unmatched: 4. The CDR3 loop is CASTRDRDNQPQHF. The CDR3, as DNA: TGTGCCAGCACCCGGGACAGGGACAATCAGCCCCAGCATTTT.

The chain has TRBV29-1 and TRBJ2-7, with D possibly being TRBD2 (6 bases). The ends were cut back, 0 bases at V and 0 bases at J, with 18 bases in the middle. There are 17 residues in the CDR3. Germline CDR1 and CDR2: SQVTM and ANQGSEA. The CDR3 sequence: CSVEDEGSTRGSYEQYF. Here the CDR3 DNA reads TGCAGCGTTGAAGATGAGGGTAGCACGCGGGGCTCCTACGAGCAGTACTTC.

This clone was detected only once. The chain couples TRBV30 to TRBJ2-1; D is tentatively TRBD1 or TRBD2 (5 bases each). The V end was cut by 1 base, the J end by 8 bases, with 21 bases between. There are 16 residues in the CDR3. Germline CDR1 GTSNPN, CDR2 SVGIG (reference sequence). CDR3 residues: CAWSGLRDGYIDEQFF. Here the CDR3 DNA reads TGTGCCTGGAGTGGTCTCCGGGACGGGTACATCGATGAGCAGTTCTTC.

This chain joins TRBV5-5 and TRBJ1-4, with D possibly matching TRBD1 (5 bases). V lost 4 bases to trimming and J lost 6 bases, with 7 bases between them. Germline CDR1 SGHKS, CDR2 YYEKEE (reference sequence). CDR3 length equals 12 residues. The CDR3 protein is CASSQGYEKLFF. The CDR3, as DNA: TGTGCCAGCAGCCAGGGTTATGAAAAACTGTTTTTT.

The chain joins TRBV27 to TRBJ2-7; perhaps TRBD2 as D (6 bases). Looked up from germline, CDR1 is MNHEY and CDR2 is SMNVEV (reference sequence). CDR3 length: 17 amino acids. The V gene lost 0 bases and the J gene lost 4 bases, with 19 bases spanning the gap. The DNA of the CDR3 is TGTGCCAGCAGTTTATCCAGCGCGGGACCATCAACTTACGAGCAGTACTTC. Protein product: CASSLSSAGPSTYEQYF.

The gene calls are TRBV7-9 and TRBJ2-1; 11 nucleotides align to TRBD2. Germline assignment: CDR1 SEHNR and CDR2 FQNEAQ (reference sequence). V shed 5 bases and J 4 bases; nucleotides not matched to a gene: 4. The CDR3 is 15 amino acids. CDR3 in DNA: TGTGCCAGCAGCCAACTAGCGGGAGTATACAATGAGCAGTTCTTC. Translation gives CASSQLAGVYNEQFF.

This chain joins TRBV28 and TRBJ1-5, with unresolved D. The CDR3 loop spans 15 amino acids. Germline loops: CDR1 MDHEN, CDR2 SYDVKM. Trimming took off 7 bases at V and 0 bases at J, with 13 bases between the two ends. The CDR3 loop reads CASTPRIDSNQPQHF. For the CDR3, the DNA is TGTGCCAGCACCCCCCGAATCGATAGCAATCAGCCCCAGCATTTT.

The chain couples TRBV9 to TRBJ2-1; 7 bases line up with TRBD2. Looked up from germline, CDR1 is SGDLS and CDR2 is YYNGEE. The CDR3 contains 14 residues. The V gene end was trimmed by 3 bases and the J gene end by 5 bases; junction bases not matched to a gene: 5. The CDR3 spells CASSESGTNNEQFF. Here the CDR3 DNA reads TGTGCCAGCAGCGAAAGCGGGACTAACAATGAGCAGTTCTTC.

This clone was detected only once. This sequence joins TRBV29-1 and TRBJ2-1; TRBD2 matches at 8 bases. Germline loops: CDR1 SQVTM, CDR2 ANQGSEA. Trimming removed 7 bases from V and 7 bases from J; junction bases left unmatched: 6. The CDR3 contains 12 residues. The CDR3 nucleotides read TGCAGCGCGGGGGGGCTGAGAAATGAGCAGTTCTTC. Its protein is CSAGGLRNEQFF.

The chain employs TRBV4-1 and TRBJ2-5, with D maybe TRBD2 (5 bases). Trimming cost V 1 base and J 7 bases, with 10 bases left between them. Germline-derived CDR1 and CDR2 are MGHRA and YSYEKL. The length of the CDR3 is 13 residues. The CDR3: CASSQGPEGTQYF. The CDR3 nucleotides are TGCGCCAGCAGCCAAGGGCCCGAGGGGACCCAGTACTTC.

CDR3 DNA sequence: TGCGCCAGCAGCCAGGGGACTAGCGCTACCTACGAGCAGTACTTC. Its protein is CASSQGTSATYEQYF. The chain has TRBV4-1 and TRBJ2-5, with 10 bases aligning to TRBD2. The J call could be wrong; TRBJ2-7 is a better fit for the DNA end. The germline V gene has CDR1 MGHRA and CDR2 YSYEKL. The CDR3 runs to 15 residues.

The CDR3 DNA reads TGTGCCGCGGGTTTTGGGGATACCTATGGCTACACCTTC. As protein: CAAGFGDTYGYTF. The J gene is TRBJ1-2, the V gene TRBV27, with D unresolved. CDR1 and CDR2 (germline): MNHEY, SMNVEV (reference sequence). The CDR3 totals 13 residues. V was shortened by 11 bases and J by 4 bases, with 17 bases between the two germline ends.

This clone was observed a single time. Other DNA sequences in this sample translate to the same CDR3. The chain combines TRBV27 with TRBJ2-2; D remains ambiguous. V shed 0 bases and J shed 0 bases, with 2 bases lying between them. Germline assignment: CDR1 MNHEY and CDR2 SMNVEV (reference sequence). The CDR3 loop spans 14 amino acids. CDR3 in amino acids: CASSLSANTGELFF. The CDR3 DNA sequence: TGTGCCAGCAGTTTATCGGCGAACACCGGGGAGCTGTTTTTT.